Listed below are T cell receptor beta chains from one sample, sequenced in a study of T cells in tuberculosis. Profiling relied on immunoSEQ multiplex PCR, and the TCRdb table lists in-frame clones only, not all of them. The sample lists approximately 31,000 clones, about 95% seen once, with 2% to 3% in the top ten. The sample was PBMCs. All receptors derive from a donor aged 5-35 years with latent tuberculosis or without tuberculosis infection. Each CDR3 is given with its conserved first and last residue. A D gene is named only where the DNA matches it firmly. Size is stated for part of the rows, as once, few or many counts, or as a class when the clone is expanded.

18,TRBV12-5,TRBJ2-1,.,TRBD2,CASGFETSGIATENEQFF,TGTGCTAGTGGTTTCGAGACTAGCGGGATAGCAACCGAAAATGAGCAGTTCTTC
13,TRBV27,TRBJ1-2,.,.,CASSSYFEDGYTF,TGTGCCAGCAGTTCATACTTCGAGGATGGCTACACCTTC
12,TRBV19,TRBJ1-2,.,TRBD1,CASSPGQIGYTF,TGTGCCAGTAGTCCGGGACAGATTGGCTACACCTTC
13,TRBV29-1,TRBJ2-7,.,TRBD2,CSAATSRLREQYF,TGCAGCGCCGCGACTAGCCGCTTACGCGAGCAGTACTTC
15,TRBV18,TRBJ2-7,.,.,CASSWRDGSSYEQYF,TGTGCCAGCTCATGGAGGGACGGGAGCTCCTACGAGCAGTACTTC
15,TRBV6-5,TRBJ1-1,.,.,CASSPSTGRDTEAFF,TGTGCCAGCAGTCCAAGTACAGGGCGGGACACTGAAGCTTTCTTT
18,TRBV7-2,TRBJ2-3,.,TRBD2,CASSPSGGASGTGGGQYF,TGTGCCAGCAGCCCCTCGGGGGGGGCTAGCGGGACCGGCGGGGGGCAGTATTTT
15,TRBV5-6,TRBJ2-7,.,.,CASSFERARPKEQYF,TGTGCCAGCAGCTTTGAGCGGGCCCGGCCTAAGGAGCAGTACTTC
13,TRBV18,TRBJ1-1,.,.,CASSQAAEQEAFF,TGTGCCAGCTCACAGGCAGCAGAACAGGAAGCTTTCTTT
14,TRBV7-3,TRBJ2-2,.,.,CASSLNVGTGELFF,TGTGCCAGCAGCTTAAATGTCGGGACCGGGGAGCTGTTTTTT
14,TRBV6-1,TRBJ2-2,.,.,CASVVGPNTGELFF,TGTGCCAGCGTAGTCGGTCCGAACACCGGGGAGCTGTTTTTT
14,TRBV7-8,TRBJ2-5,.,.,CASSLSDFQETQYF,TGTGCCAGCAGCTTATCAGACTTCCAAGAGACCCAGTACTTC
14,TRBV2,TRBJ2-1,.,TRBD2,CASNTGTSANEQFF,TGTGCCAGCAATACCGGGACTAGCGCAAATGAGCAGTTCTTC
15,TRBV7-6,TRBJ2-3,.,.,CASSLEPGRPDTQYF,TGTGCCAGCAGCTTAGAGCCAGGGCGGCCAGATACGCAGTATTTT
13,TRBV27,TRBJ2-7,.,TRBD2,CASRIAGAYEQYF,TGTGCCAGCAGAATAGCGGGAGCCTACGAGCAGTACTTC
15,TRBV29-1,TRBJ2-1,few,.,CSVERGLLAPDEQFF,TGCAGCGTTGAGAGGGGACTGTTAGCCCCTGATGAGCAGTTCTTC
12,TRBV6-4,TRBJ2-3,.,.,CASSDGQDTQYF,TGTGCCAGCAGTGACGGGCAGGATACGCAGTATTTT
16,TRBV6-6,TRBJ2-5,.,TRBD2,CASSSGLAGGLETQYF,TGTGCCAGCAGTTCGGGACTAGCGGGAGGCTTGGAGACCCAGTACTTC
14,TRBV2,TRBJ1-1,.,.,CASSYGRGNTEAFF,TGTGCCAGCAGTTACGGCAGAGGAAACACTGAAGCTTTCTTT
16,TRBV19,TRBJ1-1,.,TRBD1,CASSVGTGGRGTEAFF,TGTGCCAGTAGTGTCGGGACAGGGGGCAGGGGCACTGAAGCTTTCTTT
23,TRBV27,TRBJ2-1,.,TRBD1,CASRTLSGGAGTGSPSSYNEQFF,TGTGCCAGCAGAACACTGAGCGGCGGAGCCGGGACAGGGTCCCCCAGCTCCTACAATGAGCAGTTCTTC
14,TRBV10-1,TRBJ2-3,.,.,CASSGTGRTDTQYF,TGCGCCAGCAGTGGAACAGGGAGAACAGATACGCAGTATTTT
14,TRBV6-1,TRBJ2-7,.,TRBD1,CASRRQGALDEQYF,TGTGCCAGCAGGAGACAGGGGGCTCTCGACGAGCAGTACTTC
13,TRBV21-1,TRBJ2-7,.,.,CARGGTGSYEQYF,TGTGCCAGGGGTGGGACAGGGTCCTACGAGCAGTACTTC
14,TRBV5-1,TRBJ1-4,.,.,CASSFLSTNEKLFF,TGCGCCAGCAGCTTTTTGTCGACTAATGAAAAACTGTTTTTT
14,TRBV5-1,TRBJ2-2,.,.,CASSPGANTGELFF,TGCGCCAGCAGCCCGGGAGCGAACACCGGGGAGCTGTTTTTT
13,TRBV11-2,TRBJ1-2,once,TRBD1,CASSSQGADGYTF,TGTGCCAGCAGCTCGCAGGGGGCGGATGGCTACACCTTC
17,TRBV4-1,TRBJ2-7,.,TRBD2,CASSQGPTSGGAYEQYF,TGCGCCAGCAGCCAAGGCCCCACTAGCGGGGGGGCATACGAGCAGTACTTC
16,TRBV7-3,TRBJ2-7,.,.,CAMGGRRAPWTHEQYF,TGTGCCATGGGAGGACGGAGGGCCCCGTGGACCCACGAGCAGTACTTC
16,TRBV27,TRBJ2-1,.,.,CASSSSGQRGYNEQFF,TGTGCCAGCAGCTCCTCCGGACAGAGGGGTTACAATGAGCAGTTCTTC
19,TRBV12-2,TRBJ2-1,.,.,CASRLEGTSGSLGDNEQFF,TGTGCAAGTCGCTTAGAAGGGACTAGCGGGAGTTTGGGGGACAATGAGCAGTTCTTC
11,TRBV20-1,TRBJ2-5,.,.,CSAERGETQYF,TGCAGTGCCGAACGAGGGGAGACCCAGTACTTC
14,TRBV14,TRBJ1-1,.,TRBD1,CASRRQGADTEAFF,TGTGCCAGCAGAAGACAGGGGGCCGACACTGAAGCTTTCTTT
13,TRBV9,TRBJ1-2,.,.,CASSVGTDYGYTF,TGTGCCAGCAGCGTAGGGACAGACTATGGCTACACCTTC
14,TRBV7-2,TRBJ1-1,.,.,CASSSQGLQTEAFF,TGTGCCAGCAGCTCCCAGGGGTTGCAGACTGAAGCTTTCTTT
15,TRBV11-3,TRBJ2-1,.,.,CASSFTSSPTNEQFF,TGTGCCAGCAGCTTTACTAGTTCCCCCACCAATGAGCAGTTCTTC
14,TRBV9,TRBJ2-5,.,TRBD2,CASSVAGGWETQYF,TGTGCCAGCAGCGTAGCGGGGGGGTGGGAGACCCAGTACTTC
17,TRBV5-4,TRBJ2-1,.,TRBD2,CASSLRLAGGPRNEQFF,TGTGCCAGCAGCTTACGACTAGCGGGAGGGCCGAGGAATGAGCAGTTCTTC
13,TRBV7-2,TRBJ1-2,.,TRBD1,CASSPASGGSYTF,TGTGCCAGCAGCCCCGCGTCAGGGGGGAGCTACACCTTC
14,TRBV4-3,TRBJ1-4,.,.,CASSRTSGTEKLFF,TGCGCCAGCAGCCGAACCTCGGGTACGGAAAAACTGTTTTTT
15,TRBV27,TRBJ1-1,.,TRBD1,CASQQGRSPDTEAFF,TGTGCCAGCCAACAGGGGAGATCCCCCGACACTGAAGCTTTCTTT
17,TRBV18,TRBJ2-7,.,.,CASSPMGRTVISYEQYF,TGTGCCAGCTCACCAATGGGCCGGACAGTGATCTCCTACGAGCAGTACTTC
11,TRBV19,TRBJ1-2,.,TRBD1,CASGIDRGSTF,TGTGCCAGTGGGATTGACAGGGGAAGCACCTTC
19,TRBV27,TRBJ1-5,.,TRBD1,CASSSLSRDRGFLNQPQHF,TGTGCCAGCAGTTCCCTATCACGGGACAGGGGCTTTCTCAATCAGCCCCAGCATTTT
12,TRBV30,TRBJ2-5,.,.,CAWSVFEETQYF,TGTGCCTGGAGTGTCTTCGAAGAGACCCAGTACTTC
16,TRBV9,TRBJ2-7,.,.,CASSASGDRSSYEQYF,TGTGCCAGCAGCGCGAGCGGGGACAGGAGCTCCTACGAGCAGTACTTC
14,TRBV7-3,TRBJ2-3,.,TRBD2,CASSSGLSTDTQYF,TGTGCCAGCAGCTCGGGACTATCCACAGATACGCAGTATTTT
14,TRBV7-2,TRBJ1-5,once,.,CASSPGGINQPQHF,TGTGCCAGCAGCCCGGGGGGCATCAATCAGCCCCAGCATTTT
14,TRBV2,TRBJ2-1,.,.,CASTLSGLGNEQFF,TGTGCCAGCACTTTGAGCGGTCTTGGGAATGAGCAGTTCTTC
13,TRBV6-6,TRBJ2-1,.,.,CASRGTSYNEQFF,TGTGCCAGCCGGGGAACCTCCTACAATGAGCAGTTCTTC
17,TRBV18,TRBJ1-5,.,TRBD1,CASSSGTGDGRSQPQHF,TGTGCCAGCTCATCCGGGACAGGGGACGGGCGGTCTCAGCCCCAGCATTTT
15,TRBV6-1,TRBJ1-4,.,.,CASSEAVGRDEKLFF,TGTGCCAGCAGTGAAGCGGTGGGGCGCGATGAAAAACTGTTTTTT
14,TRBV6-5,TRBJ2-7,.,TRBD1,CASSAQGGPYEQYF,TGTGCCAGCAGTGCTCAAGGGGGCCCCTACGAGCAGTACTTC
12,TRBV30,TRBJ2-1,.,.,CAWSRGRNEQFF,TGTGCCTGGAGCCGGGGTAGGAATGAGCAGTTCTTC
14,TRBV6-6,TRBJ2-7,.,TRBD2,CASSALAETGEQYF,TGTGCCAGCAGTGCACTAGCGGAAACGGGCGAGCAGTACTTC
15,TRBV2,TRBJ2-3,.,TRBD1,CASRGQEHSTDTQYF,TGTGCCAGCAGAGGACAGGAACATTCCACAGATACGCAGTATTTT
13,TRBV27,TRBJ1-5,.,.,CASSFGGGQPQHF,TGTGCCAGCAGTTTCGGGGGAGGGCAGCCCCAGCATTTT
15,TRBV6-5,TRBJ2-2,.,.,CASSYGRTNTGELFF,TGTGCCAGCAGTTATGGCAGAACGAACACCGGGGAGCTGTTTTTT
16,TRBV7-9,TRBJ2-2,.,TRBD2,CASSSPAGEGTGELFF,TGTGCCAGCAGCTCCCCGGCGGGAGAGGGCACCGGGGAGCTGTTTTTT